This TCR beta chain was sequenced during a study of T cell repertoires in cytomegalovirus infection. Study-wide background: Public TCR beta signatures provided an indication of both CMV infection and a matching HLA type.

A single record per CDR3 protein comes from TCRdb applying MiXCR to the reads. The repertoire holds some 440,000 distinct CDR3 sequences, roughly 30% seen once, with roughly an eighth in the top ten. This receptor was taken from a human donor in good health (CMV status not recorded). Some clones in this sample may be carry-over from other donors' samples. The source material was PBMCs.

CDR3 bases: TGTGCCAGCAGCTCCGGGACTAGCCGAATGGTCTACAATGAGCAGTTCTTC. Its protein is CASSSGTSRMVYNEQFF. The chain recombines TRBV7-8 with TRBJ2-1; TRBD2 matches 9 bases. In germline, CDR1 is SGHVS, CDR2 FQNEAQ. This CDR3 spans 17 amino acids. The J segment lost 3 bases and the V segment lost 4 bases, leaving 10 bases of the junction unmatched.